These 14 T cell receptor beta chains originate from one sample sequenced in a study of early T cells in non-severe SARS-CoV-2 infection. TCRdb called the 5' RACE reads again in MiXCR, with one record for every CDR3 protein. The data contain roughly 80,000 distinct CDR3 sequences, 15% to 19% of them seen just once; the ten biggest clones take up 9.5% to 15%. Sequenced: whole blood. The receptors here all came from an adult who was a healthcare worker with PCR-confirmed SARS-CoV-2 infection or an uninfected control (not recorded which).

There are many counts of this clonotype. This chain connects TRBV20-1 to TRBJ1-2, with 9 bases matching TRBD1. CDR1 is DFQATT, CDR2 SNEGSKA, per germline (reference sequence). The CDR3 runs 15 residues. Unmatched junction bases numbered 14, after V lost 4 bases and J lost 8 bases. DNA of the CDR3: TGCAGTGCTACCCTGCCGGGACAGGGAGGCATGGGCTACACCTTC. Encoded protein: CSATLPGQGGMGYTF.

This clonotype was observed a handful of times. The rearrangement joins TRBV27 to TRBJ2-3; D is unclear. The CDR3 has 16 amino acids. In germline, CDR1 is MNHEY, CDR2 SMNVEV (reference sequence). V was cut by 4 bases and J by 0 bases, with 14 bases left in between. The chain's CDR3 is CASSSLPTTSTDTQYF. The DNA for the CDR3 is TGTGCCAGCAGTTCCCTCCCAACGACTAGCACAGATACGCAGTATTTT.

In this sample, this clonotype turned up a few times. A read error is likely, as this CDR3 ends without the conserved phenylalanine or tryptophan. This sequence joins TRBV2 and TRBJ2-5; 8 bases map to TRBD2. Per germline, CDR1 SNHLY and CDR2 FYNNEI. After removal of 3 bases from V and 2 bases from J, the junction contained 2 bases not matched to a gene. This CDR3 is 14 amino acids long. The CDR3 nucleotides are TGTGCCAGCAGTGAGTCTAGCGGGCAAGAGACCCAGTACCTC. It is translated as CASSESSGQETQYL.

A single count supports this clonotype. The chain has TRBV7-6 and TRBJ1-1; no clear D gene. Germline V lookup: CDR1 SGHVS, CDR2 FNYEAQ. The CDR3 runs 17 residues. V was cut by 8 bases and J by 0 bases, with 22 bases left in between. DNA of the CDR3: TGTGCCAGCTGCTCCCTCCGTGGGCTTCTTATGAACACTGAAGCTTTCTTT. Translation gives CASCSLRGLLMNTEAFF. Looking up the rest from reference TRBV7-6 and TRBJ1-1 gives the full variable domain: GAGVSQSPRYKVTKRGQDVALRCDPISGHVSLYWYRQALGQGPEFLTYFNYEAQQDKSGLPNDRFSAERPEGSISTLTIQRTEQRDSAMYRCASCSLRGLLMNTEAFFGQGTRLTVV.

CDR3: CASSEGGVSTEAFF. In DNA form, the CDR3 reads TGTGCCAGCAGTGAAGGAGGGGTCAGCACTGAAGCTTTCTTT. The chain employs TRBV6-1 and TRBJ1-1; the D gene is possibly TRBD1 (5 bases). This CDR3 has 14 amino acids. Trimming took off 1 base at V and 4 bases at J, with 10 bases between the two ends. Germline V gene data show CDR1 as MNHNS and CDR2 as SASEGT.

This clonotype has only a few counts. The rearrangement uses TRBV6-1 and TRBJ2-2, with a tentative D call TRBD1 (7 bases). With 7 bases removed from V and 5 bases from J, the gap between germline ends came to 17 bases. CDR3 length: 15 residues. The germline V gene has CDR1 MNHNS and CDR2 SASEGT. CDR3 in DNA: TGTGCCAGCACCTCGATCTCAGGGGGGACCGGGGAGCTGTTTTTT. It is translated as CASTSISGGTGELFF.

J is TRBJ2-3 and V is TRBV9, with D hard to call. V shed 0 bases and J shed 4 bases, with 12 bases lying between them. The germline CDR1 and CDR2 sequences are SGDLS and YYNGEE. The CDR3 is 15 amino acids. CDR3 DNA: TGTGCCAGCAGCGTAGGAAGTTCAGGTGCAGATACGCAGTATTTT. Its protein is CASSVGSSGADTQYF.

The rearrangement links TRBV27 to TRBJ2-7; tentative D call: TRBD2 (6 bases). Germline V gene sequence: CDR1 MNHEY, CDR2 SMNVEV (reference sequence). V was shortened by 6 bases and J by 2 bases, with 17 bases between the two germline ends. The CDR3 consists of 15 residues. CDR3: CASSPPGTRTYEQYF. DNA of the CDR3: TGTGCCAGCAGCCCTCCCGGGACTCGGACCTACGAGCAGTACTTC.

This clonotype was found a few times. The genes are TRBV13 and TRBJ2-7, with 8 bases aligning to TRBD1. From germline, CDR1 is PRHDT and CDR2 FYEKMQ (reference sequence). The J segment lost 0 bases and the V segment lost 5 bases, leaving 6 bases of the junction unmatched. The CDR3 runs 15 residues. In DNA form, the CDR3 reads TGTGCCAGCAGCAACCTCGGACAGGGCTCCTACGAGCAGTACTTC. The encoded protein is CASSNLGQGSYEQYF.

V usage is TRBV19 and J usage is TRBJ2-1; D gene uncertain. V dropped 1 base and J dropped 0 bases, with 10 bases sitting between them. This CDR3 region has 16 residues. Germline V gives CDR1 LNHDA, CDR2 SQIVND (reference sequence). The DNA of the CDR3 is TGTGCCAGTAGTATAGCCCTAGTGAGCTCCTACAATGAGCAGTTCTTC. Translating it yields CASSIALVSSYNEQFF. Full variable domain (outside the CDR3, taken from reference TRBV19 and TRBJ2-1): DGGITQSPKYLFRKEGQNVTLSCEQNLNHDAMYWYRQDPGQGLRLIYYSQIVNDFQKGDIAEGYSVSREKKESFPLTVTSAQKNPTAFYLCASSIALVSSYNEQFFGPGTRLTVL.

The chain uses TRBV7-9 and TRBJ2-3; 14 bases agree with TRBD2. The germline V gene encodes CDR1 SEHNR and CDR2 FQNEAQ (reference sequence). The V segment lost 6 bases and the J segment 4 bases; nucleotides outside the gene matches: 6. The CDR3 is 16 amino acids. CDR3 DNA: TGTGCCAGCAGTCCCGGGACTAGCGGGAGTTCAGATACGCAGTATTTT. Translating gives CASSPGTSGSSDTQYF.

The genes are TRBV27 and TRBJ1-6, with D maybe TRBD1 (6 bases). The CDR3 is made up of 16 amino acids. V lost 5 bases to trimming and J lost 0 bases, with 11 bases between them. Germline assignment: CDR1 MNHEY and CDR2 SMNVEV (reference sequence). CDR3 sequence reads: CASSRWTASYNSPLHF. The CDR3 bases are TGTGCCAGCAGTCGGTGGACAGCCTCCTATAATTCACCCCTCCACTTT.

This clonotype was observed a few times. The chain recombines TRBV4-3 with TRBJ1-1; the match to TRBD1 covers 8 bases. V shed 4 bases and J 0 bases; nucleotides not matched to a gene: 4. Germline CDR1 reads LGHNA; CDR2 reads YSLEER. The CDR3 contains 15 residues. The CDR3 region is CASSPGDRLNTEAFF. In DNA form, the CDR3 reads TGCGCCAGCAGCCCAGGGGACAGGTTGAACACTGAAGCTTTCTTT.

This clonotype was seen a handful of times. The rearrangement links TRBV7-2 to TRBJ2-7; D not resolved. The length of the CDR3 is 12 residues. V lost 4 bases, J lost 5 bases, and 9 bases lay in between. Looked up from germline, CDR1 is SGHTA and CDR2 is FQGNSA. The CDR3 is CASSSSNHEQYF. For the CDR3, the DNA is TGTGCCAGCAGCTCTAGTAACCACGAGCAGTACTTC.